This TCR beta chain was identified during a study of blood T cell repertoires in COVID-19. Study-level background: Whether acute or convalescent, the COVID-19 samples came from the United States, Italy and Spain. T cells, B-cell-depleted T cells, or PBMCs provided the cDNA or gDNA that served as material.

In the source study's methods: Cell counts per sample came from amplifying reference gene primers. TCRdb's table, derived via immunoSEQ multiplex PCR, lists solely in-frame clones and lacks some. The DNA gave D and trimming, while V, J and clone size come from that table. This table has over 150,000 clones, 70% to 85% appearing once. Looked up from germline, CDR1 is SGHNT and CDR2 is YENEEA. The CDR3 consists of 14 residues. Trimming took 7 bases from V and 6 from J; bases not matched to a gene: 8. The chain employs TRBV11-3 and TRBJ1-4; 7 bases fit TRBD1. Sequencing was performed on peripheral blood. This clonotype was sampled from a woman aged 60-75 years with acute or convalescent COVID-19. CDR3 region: CASNVRDSDEKLFF. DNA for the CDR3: TGTGCCAGCAACGTCCGGGACAGCGATGAAAAACTGTTTTTT.